This T cell receptor beta chain was captured in a study of cytomegalovirus exposure and HLA in healthy donors. Study background: Earlier sequencing of about 200 million T cells yielded 120 million or so unique TCR beta sequences. Within the Caucasian-associated ancestry cluster were roughly 81% of the approximately 370 genotyped donors. Findings and caveats of the study: There were 160 or so TCR beta chains listed as cytomegalovirus-associated. What a later analysis reportedly showed was that an Asian-associated ancestry cluster had fewer N-insertions than the approximately 700-donor mean.

In the PCR, 60 Vbeta and 13 Jbeta primers were used. Libraries were prepared by immunoSEQ multiplex PCR; TCRdb keeps only in-frame clonotypes and omits some of them. This repertoire shows 150,000 to 200,000 clones, 78% found once; its top ten account for under 15%. In regard to this clone: Its antigen is not known.

The CDR3 is 15 residues long. Losses at the gene ends were 10 bases for V and 3 bases for J; bases not matched to a gene: 14. Germline-derived CDR1 and CDR2 are MNHNS and SASEGT. The TCR sequence derives from a woman between 50 and 59 years old in good health and CMV-seropositive. The genes are TRBV6-1 and TRBJ1-2; 7 nucleotides line up with TRBD1. The sequenced sample was PBMCs. In DNA form, the CDR3 reads TGTGCCACCTCCTGGATCCAGGGGGGTCACTATGGCTACACCTTC. Protein: CATSWIQGGHYGYTF.